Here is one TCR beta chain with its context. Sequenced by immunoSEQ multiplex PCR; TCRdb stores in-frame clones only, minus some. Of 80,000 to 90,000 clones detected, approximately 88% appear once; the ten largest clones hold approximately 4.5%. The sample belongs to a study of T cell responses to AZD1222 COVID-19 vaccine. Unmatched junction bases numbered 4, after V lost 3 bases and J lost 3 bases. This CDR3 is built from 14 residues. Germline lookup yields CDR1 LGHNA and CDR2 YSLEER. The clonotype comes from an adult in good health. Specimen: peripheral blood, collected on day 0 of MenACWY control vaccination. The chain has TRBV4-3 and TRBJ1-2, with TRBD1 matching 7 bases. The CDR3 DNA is TGCGCCAGCAGCCAGAGCCAGGGGGACTATGGCTACACCTTC. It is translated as CASSQSQGDYGYTF.